This T cell receptor (beta chain) stems from a study of T cell responses to AZD1222 COVID-19 vaccine. Libraries were prepared by immunoSEQ multiplex PCR; TCRdb keeps only in-frame clonotypes and omits some of them. The sample yields about 150,000 clones, about 89% seen once. General study findings and limits: Repertoires in all cases were sampled only once the peak T cell response had passed. Distributed over spike, vaccine-associated CD4 TCRs predominated at 160-218 and 743-854. When two AZD1222 doses had been given, Spike-specific TCR breadth and depth rose. Targeting of unmutated variant regions was reportedly seen in nearly half of spike-specific TCRs.

A word on this clone: Antigen specificity is unknown.

This clonotype was sampled from an adult who received the MenACWY meningococcal vaccine as a control. The sequenced sample was peripheral blood, obtained 28 days after the second dose of the MenACWY control vaccine.

In DNA, the CDR3 is TGTGCCAGCAGTAGCGGGAGTGGATACACAGATACGCAGTATTTT. Amino acids: CASSSGSGYTDTQYF. The rearrangement joins TRBV6-2 or TRBV6-3 to TRBJ2-3, with 8 bases fitting TRBD2. The V gene end was trimmed by 5 bases and the J gene end by 2 bases; junction bases not matched to a gene: 6. The CDR3 spans 15 residues. Germline assignment: CDR1 MNHEY and CDR2 SVGEGT.